These T cell receptor beta chains were read from a single sample in a study of T cell repertoires in cytomegalovirus infection. From the reads, TCRdb called clonotypes with MiXCR, one entry per CDR3 protein. The sample includes a few hundred thousand distinct CDR3 sequences, about a sixth of them seen just once. The sequenced sample consisted of CD8+ T cells from PBMCs. Source of these receptors: a human donor in good health (CMV status not recorded). Some clones in this sample may be carry-over from other donors' samples. Both conserved end residues are part of each CDR3. Each record gives: clone size, D gene, J gene, V gene, CDR3 DNA, CDR3 protein. The D gene is left open where the match is weak. Size values are once, few and many counts, or a class for expanded clones, and some rows have none.

clone size: NA; D gene: NA; J gene: TRBJ1-2; V gene: TRBV6-2/TRBV6-3; CDR3 DNA: TGTGCCAGCAGTTACGGGGGTGGTGCGGACGGCTACACCTTC; CDR3 protein: CASSYGGGADGYTF
clone size: NA; D gene: NA; J gene: TRBJ2-7; V gene: TRBV28; CDR3 DNA: TGTGCCAGCAAAGGGGTTAGAGACTCCTACGAGCAGTACTTC; CDR3 protein: CASKGVRDSYEQYF
clone size: few; D gene: TRBD1; J gene: TRBJ2-1; V gene: TRBV5-1; CDR3 DNA: TGCGCCAGCAGCTTTGACAGGGTCGATGAGCAGTTCTTC; CDR3 protein: CASSFDRVDEQFF
clone size: many; D gene: TRBD1; J gene: TRBJ1-4; V gene: TRBV20-1; CDR3 DNA: TGCAGTGCCGCGACCCGCTACAGGGGAGGAGAAAAACTGTTTTTT; CDR3 protein: CSAATRYRGGEKLFF
clone size: NA; D gene: NA; J gene: TRBJ2-5; V gene: TRBV5-6; CDR3 DNA: TGTGCCAGCGGCTGGGTCGACAGCACGGCTGAGACCCAGTACTTC; CDR3 protein: CASGWVDSTAETQYF
clone size: NA; D gene: NA; J gene: TRBJ2-3; V gene: TRBV6-5; CDR3 DNA: TGTGCCAGCAGTTACACCCGGGGTACGCAGTATTTT; CDR3 protein: CASSYTRGTQYF
clone size: few; D gene: NA; J gene: TRBJ1-5; V gene: TRBV27; CDR3 DNA: TGTGCCAGCAGTCAACAGGGTCTCAATCAGCCCCAGCATTTT; CDR3 protein: CASSQQGLNQPQHF
clone size: few; D gene: NA; J gene: TRBJ2-2; V gene: TRBV19; CDR3 DNA: TGTGCCAGTATATCAGGGAGCTCGAACACCGGGGAGCTGTTTTTT; CDR3 protein: CASISGSSNTGELFF
clone size: few; D gene: NA; J gene: TRBJ2-5; V gene: TRBV29-1; CDR3 DNA: TGCAGCGTCCCTAGGGAGGACATCCAAGAGACCCAGTACTTC; CDR3 protein: CSVPREDIQETQYF
clone size: few; D gene: TRBD2; J gene: TRBJ2-5; V gene: TRBV6-2/TRBV6-3; CDR3 DNA: TGTGCCAGCAGTTACTTTTGGGGGGGACACCAAGAGACCCAGTACTTC; CDR3 protein: CASSYFWGGHQETQYF
clone size: NA; D gene: NA; J gene: TRBJ1-1; V gene: TRBV28; CDR3 DNA: TGTGCCAGCAGCCCCCGGTCCATAAACACTGAAGCTTTCTTT; CDR3 protein: CASSPRSINTEAFF
clone size: many; D gene: NA; J gene: TRBJ1-1; V gene: TRBV7-2; CDR3 DNA: TGTGCCAGCAGCCCCCGGCAGGGTCTGAGCAACACTGAAGCTTTCTTT; CDR3 protein: CASSPRQGLSNTEAFF
clone size: few; D gene: NA; J gene: TRBJ1-1; V gene: TRBV29-1; CDR3 DNA: TGCAGCGTTGAAGGCGAGGGTCAGAACACTGAAGCTTTCTTT; CDR3 protein: CSVEGEGQNTEAFF
clone size: few; D gene: NA; J gene: TRBJ2-3; V gene: TRBV7-4; CDR3 DNA: TGTGCCAGCAGCCCACCTGGGACTTTCGATACGCAGTATTTT; CDR3 protein: CASSPPGTFDTQYF
clone size: many; D gene: NA; J gene: TRBJ2-2; V gene: TRBV7-9; CDR3 DNA: TGTGCCAGCCCAGACAGAGCGAACACCGGGGAGCTGTTTTTT; CDR3 protein: CASPDRANTGELFF
clone size: many; D gene: NA; J gene: TRBJ2-1; V gene: TRBV28; CDR3 DNA: TGTGCCAGCAGTCAGGTTGAGCAGTTCTTC; CDR3 protein: CASSQVEQFF
clone size: few; D gene: TRBD1; J gene: TRBJ1-1; V gene: TRBV7-9; CDR3 DNA: TGTGCCAGCAGCTCCTGGACAGGGGACACTGAAGCTTTCTTT; CDR3 protein: CASSSWTGDTEAFF